This TCR beta chain was found in a study of Graves' ophthalmopathy and Graves' hyperthyroidism (dated by TCRdb to 2017 to 2018). Turning to the overall study: Peripheral blood samples were taken at the time of initial diagnosis, before any treatment was given. For independent validation, a separate cohort was made up of some 19 hyperthyroidism patients plus 17 patients who later progressed from hyperthyroidism to ophthalmopathy. In total, some 130 blood samples were TCR-sequenced: approximately 40 ophthalmopathy, some 75 hyperthyroidism and about 17 hyperthyroidism-to-ophthalmopathy patients. Following sampling, methimazole starting at 30 mg daily was administered to hyperthyroidism patients, and high-dose intravenous methylprednisolone was administered to ophthalmopathy patients. In roughly six hyperthyroidism patients, the T-cell repertoires found in thyroid tissue were compared with those found in blood. To explore V-J signatures distinguishing ophthalmopathy from hyperthyroidism, a discovery set of around 97 patients (around 42 ophthalmopathy, 55 to 60 stable hyperthyroidism) was enrolled. The study used signatures of the TCR beta repertoire to tell Graves' ophthalmopathy apart from Graves' hyperthyroidism and to predict which patients would progress to ophthalmopathy.

Study-level results and caveats: Sample size was not predetermined statistically, and investigators were not blinded to group allocation. In validation, the model predicted ophthalmopathy progression with nearly 71% sensitivity and approximately 78% specificity; eleven to twelve predicted patients were CT-confirmed with GO in a median of approximately six months. Most of the expanded thyroid clonotypes with a frequency above 0.001 were also detected in blood, and it was suggested that the thyroid immune response may be reflected by blood repertoires. Ophthalmopathy was separated from stable hyperthyroidism by the 13-signature model with about 88% sensitivity and roughly 82% specificity in cross-validation and with 80%/75% in the test set.

Patients with ophthalmopathy had moderately to severely active disease, with a Clinical Activity Score of 3 or more, a NOSPECS grade of 4 or more, and a disease duration of less than 3 months. Anyone with other autoimmune diseases, uncontrolled infections, pregnancy or lactation was excluded from the study. Diagnosis was based on clinical symptoms, serum thyroxine, TRAb, thyroid ultrasound and orbital computed tomography. PBMCs were isolated from about 10 ml of fresh peripheral blood by Ficoll-Paque density gradient centrifugation. Trizol reagent was used to extract the total RNA, and its quality was then checked on an Agilent 2100 Bioanalyzer. For repertoire sequencing, TCR beta CDR3 regions were amplified from RNA transcripts. The first round was an RT-PCR using HTBI primers with the Qiagen OneStep RT-PCR kit, and this first round was followed by a second-round multiplex PCR, then size selection and purification. Sequencing of the libraries was carried out on an Illumina HiSeq2000 in paired-end mode with 100 bp reads. The source study handled its data this way. Reads were processed with SOAPnuke, discarding reads with adapters, uncalled bases, mean Phred below 15, or no exact constant-primer or identifier match. COPE v1.2.5 was used to merge high-quality paired reads. Clonotypes were defined as unique nucleotide sequences and were aligned to IMGT TRB V, D and J references using MiTCR v1.1. The analysis was limited to V-J combinations with a frequency above 0.0001, which together covered more than 99% of repertoires. For each V-J combination, a TCR clonal expansion and chaos score was defined as the ratio of F50 clonal expansion to chaos observed in the TCRdist matrix. Welch's t-statistics and random forest were used to reduce the features to roughly 14 V-J combinations, which were then used as input to a naive Bayes classifier. Thyroid-blood repertoire similarity was quantified with the Morisita-Horn index. TCRdb passed the public sequencing reads through fastp at Q25 and MiXCR, retaining productive beta sequences. Entries are consolidated by CDR3 protein sequence, retaining the most common genes and DNA. These V and J calls are TCRdb output, not the study's own analysis. In this sample the table shows 300,000 to 400,000 distinct CDR3 sequences, about a sixth of which occur a single time. 12% of the sample comes from the top ten.

This clonotype was seen ten or more times. The specificity of this receptor is unknown. No much larger clone exists at a distance of one base, and base qualities are not known. The sample consisted of peripheral blood. This clonotype was sampled from an adult man with Graves' ophthalmopathy.

The CDR3 region has the sequence CASSSGPSSGYTF. The nucleotide sequence is given as TGTGCCAGCAGTTCCGGGCCTTCGAGTGGCTACACCTTC. The V gene is TRBV6-5 and the J gene is TRBJ1-2, with no D gene named confidently. Including cysteine and phenylalanine, the CDR3 has 13 amino acids. The read is trimmed to its CDR3 DNA, 39 bases read in frame from base 1. The germline V gene encodes CDR1 MNHEY and CDR2 SVGAGI. V is clipped by 4 bases and J by 7 bases, and the sequence between their germline boundaries is 13 bases long.